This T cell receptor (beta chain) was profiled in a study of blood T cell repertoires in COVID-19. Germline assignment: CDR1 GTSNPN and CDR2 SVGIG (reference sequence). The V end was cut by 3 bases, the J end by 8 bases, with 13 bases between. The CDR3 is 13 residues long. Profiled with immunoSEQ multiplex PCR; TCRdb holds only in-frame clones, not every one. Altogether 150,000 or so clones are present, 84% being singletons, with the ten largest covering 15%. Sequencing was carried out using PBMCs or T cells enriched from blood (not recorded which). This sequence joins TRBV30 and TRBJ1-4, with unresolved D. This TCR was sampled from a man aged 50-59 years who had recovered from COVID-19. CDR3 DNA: TGTGCCTGGAGAAGACACATGCAGGAAAAACTGTTTTTT. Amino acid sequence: CAWRRHMQEKLFF.